These T cell receptor beta chains were read from a single sample in a study of Ad26.COV2.S vaccination and SARS-CoV-2 variants. Sequencing was performed with immunoSEQ multiplex PCR; in TCRdb, only in-frame clones are kept and a portion is missing. The sample includes a few hundred thousand clones, around 92% of them seen just once. The sample here was peripheral blood, taken in a trial of Ad26.COV2.S vaccine versus placebo. Receptor source: a person aged 18 to 65 who received the Ad26.COV2.S COVID-19 vaccine or a placebo. Each CDR3 is given with its conserved first and last residue. A D gene is named only where the DNA matches it firmly. Some rows have no size entry. The others give once, few or many, or a class for an expanded clone.

D: .; J: TRBJ1-3; V: TRBV5-1; size: once; DNA: TGCGCCAGCAGCTTGGTGGTCACAGGAGCTGGAAACACCATATATTTT; CDR3: CASSLVVTGAGNTIYF
D: TRBD2; J: TRBJ2-2; V: TRBV29-1; size: .; DNA: TGCAGCGGACTAGCGGGAACTCTTGGCGGGGAGCTGTTTTTT; CDR3: CSGLAGTLGGELFF
D: .; J: TRBJ2-7; V: TRBV12-2; size: .; DNA: TGTGCAAGTCGCCCATCGACTAGCGGGGGGCCCACCACTTCCTACGAGCAGTACTTC; CDR3: CASRPSTSGGPTTSYEQYF
D: TRBD2; J: TRBJ2-3; V: TRBV7-2; size: .; DNA: TGTGCCAGCAGCCTGGGACTAGCGGGGGGCTGGACAGATACGCAGTATTTT; CDR3: CASSLGLAGGWTDTQYF
D: .; J: TRBJ2-5; V: TRBV5-4; size: .; DNA: TGTGCCAGCAGCCCCCAGGGGACACAGGAGACCCAGTACTTC; CDR3: CASSPQGTQETQYF
D: TRBD2; J: TRBJ2-3; V: TRBV13; size: .; DNA: TGTGCCAGCAGCGATACTAGCGGGGGGGCGGTGATAAAAGATACGCAGTATTTT; CDR3: CASSDTSGGAVIKDTQYF
D: TRBD1; J: TRBJ1-6; V: TRBV5-1; size: .; DNA: TGCGCCAGCAGCGGGGACAGTTCTAATTCACCCCTCCACTTT; CDR3: CASSGDSSNSPLHF
D: .; J: TRBJ2-7; V: TRBV3-1/TRBV3-2; size: .; DNA: TGTGCCAGCGCGGGGGCCTCCCCGCCCTACGAGCAGTACTTC; CDR3: CASAGASPPYEQYF
D: .; J: TRBJ2-7; V: TRBV28; size: few; DNA: TGTGCCAGTCAACTGAATACCCTCTTCGAGCAGTACTTC; CDR3: CASQLNTLFEQYF
D: .; J: TRBJ1-1; V: TRBV15; size: .; DNA: TGTGCCACCAGCAGGGATCCTGGGACGGTGAACACTGAAGCTTTCTTT; CDR3: CATSRDPGTVNTEAFF
D: .; J: TRBJ2-7; V: TRBV28; size: .; DNA: TGTGCCAGCAGTTTATCGGTGGCGTCATCCTACGAGCAGTACTTC; CDR3: CASSLSVASSYEQYF
D: TRBD2; J: TRBJ2-3; V: TRBV27; size: .; DNA: TGTGCCAGCAGTCCCCAAGGACTAGTGGGAGCGGGCACAGATACGCAGTATTTT; CDR3: CASSPQGLVGAGTDTQYF
D: .; J: TRBJ2-3; V: TRBV10-3; size: .; DNA: TGTGCCATCAGTACGCTTCAGGGGCTTCAGTATACGCAGTATTTT; CDR3: CAISTLQGLQYTQYF
D: .; J: TRBJ2-1; V: TRBV4-3; size: .; DNA: TGCGCCAGCAGCCAAGAAGGAGGGGAATCCTACAATGAGCAGTTCTTC; CDR3: CASSQEGGESYNEQFF
D: .; J: TRBJ2-1; V: TRBV14; size: .; DNA: TGTGCCAGCAGCCAAGACGGGACTTCGGCAAAACAGTTCTTC; CDR3: CASSQDGTSAKQFF
D: .; J: TRBJ1-6; V: TRBV9; size: .; DNA: TGTGCCAGCAGCCCGCGACAGGCGAGCTCCTATAATTCACCCCTCCACTTT; CDR3: CASSPRQASSYNSPLHF
D: .; J: TRBJ1-2; V: TRBV10-3; size: .; DNA: TGTGCCATCAGTGATGGCTATGGCTACACCTTC; CDR3: CAISDGYGYTF
D: .; J: TRBJ2-3; V: TRBV4-3; size: .; DNA: TGCGCCAGCAGCCAAGATGATGGAGACACAGATACGCAGTATTTT; CDR3: CASSQDDGDTDTQYF
D: .; J: TRBJ1-2; V: TRBV5-6; size: .; DNA: TGTGCCAGCAGCTTGGCCGGCGCTCATCCTTCCCGTGGCTACACCTTC; CDR3: CASSLAGAHPSRGYTF
D: .; J: TRBJ2-7; V: TRBV7-9; size: .; DNA: TGTGCCAGCAGCTTGGCGGACAACCTAGACTTC; CDR3: CASSLADNLDF
D: .; J: TRBJ1-5; V: TRBV3-1/TRBV3-2; size: .; DNA: TGTGCCAGCAGCCAAGATGGAGACAGAGTCAATCAGCCCCAGCATTTT; CDR3: CASSQDGDRVNQPQHF
D: .; J: TRBJ1-1; V: TRBV20-1; size: .; DNA: TGCAGTGCTCCTATGTACACTGAAGCTTTCTTT; CDR3: CSAPMYTEAFF
D: .; J: TRBJ2-3; V: TRBV19; size: .; DNA: TGTGCCAGTAGTTTGGTAGCGGACCCTAGCACAGATACGCAGTATTTT; CDR3: CASSLVADPSTDTQYF
D: TRBD1; J: TRBJ1-1; V: TRBV4-1; size: .; DNA: TGCGCCAGCAGCCAAGATCAGGCGGGACAGGGGACTGAAGCTTTCTTT; CDR3: CASSQDQAGQGTEAFF
D: .; J: TRBJ2-7; V: TRBV2; size: .; DNA: TGTGCCAGCACCTCCGGCCTCAGCTCCTACGAGCAGTACTTC; CDR3: CASTSGLSSYEQYF
D: .; J: TRBJ1-6; V: TRBV5-1; size: few; DNA: TGCGCCAGCAGCTTTGACAGTCCAGGGAATTCACCCCTCCACTTT; CDR3: CASSFDSPGNSPLHF
D: .; J: TRBJ2-5; V: TRBV5-5; size: .; DNA: TGTGCCAGCAGCTTGGCCGATTGGGCAGGGAGGGAGACCCAGTACTTC; CDR3: CASSLADWAGRETQYF
D: TRBD1; J: TRBJ1-6; V: TRBV7-2; size: .; DNA: TGTGCCAGCAGCTTATGGGGACAGGTTACTTCACCCCTCCACTTT; CDR3: CASSLWGQVTSPLHF
D: .; J: TRBJ1-1; V: TRBV3-1/TRBV3-2; size: .; DNA: TGTGCCAGCACCCCGATGGGATTTATCTCCATGAACACTGAAGCTTTCTTT; CDR3: CASTPMGFISMNTEAFF
D: .; J: TRBJ2-2; V: TRBV5-5; size: .; DNA: TGTGCCAGCAGCTCGACGGGGGCAGTATTCGCCGGGGAGCTGTTTTTT; CDR3: CASSSTGAVFAGELFF
D: .; J: TRBJ1-5; V: TRBV6-1; size: few; DNA: TGTGCCAGCAGTGAAGGCAGGTATCAGCCCCAGCATTTT; CDR3: CASSEGRYQPQHF
D: .; J: TRBJ1-2; V: TRBV6-2/TRBV6-3; size: once; DNA: TGTGCCAGCAGTTACTCGACTACCGGGACGTCTAACTATGGCTACACCTTC; CDR3: CASSYSTTGTSNYGYTF
D: TRBD1; J: TRBJ1-2; V: TRBV27; size: .; DNA: TGTGCCAGCAGCCGACAGGGGATGGTCTATGGCTACACCTTC; CDR3: CASSRQGMVYGYTF
D: .; J: TRBJ2-5; V: TRBV7-2; size: .; DNA: TGTGCCAGCAGCCCGCCCGGGCGCGGGGACCAGTACTTC; CDR3: CASSPPGRGDQYF
D: .; J: TRBJ1-6; V: TRBV5-4; size: .; DNA: TGTGCCAGCAGCTTGAGAGATAATTCACCCCTCCACTTT; CDR3: CASSLRDNSPLHF
D: .; J: TRBJ1-4; V: TRBV3-1/TRBV3-2; size: .; DNA: TGTGCCAGCAGCCCCTCGCGAGCGACGTGGTATAATGAAAAACTGTTTTTT; CDR3: CASSPSRATWYNEKLFF
D: TRBD2; J: TRBJ2-3; V: TRBV11-2; size: once; DNA: TGTGCCAGCAACGGACTAGCGGGGGGGCTCGATACGCAGTATTTT; CDR3: CASNGLAGGLDTQYF
D: TRBD2; J: TRBJ2-3; V: TRBV4-1; size: .; DNA: TGCGCCAGCAGCCATCTTGGCGGGGGGGGACTCACAGATACGCAGTATTTT; CDR3: CASSHLGGGGLTDTQYF
D: .; J: TRBJ2-6; V: TRBV10-3; size: .; DNA: TGTGCCATCAGTGAGCGGCAGGGCCCGTTCTCTGGGGCCAACGTCCTGACTTTC; CDR3: CAISERQGPFSGANVLTF
D: .; J: TRBJ1-2; V: TRBV28; size: once; DNA: TGTGCCACCCAAACGGGGGGATGGTATGGCTACACCTTC; CDR3: CATQTGGWYGYTF
D: .; J: TRBJ1-2; V: TRBV5-4; size: once; DNA: TGTGCCAGCAGCTTGGGAGGTTCTAACTATGGCTACACCTTC; CDR3: CASSLGGSNYGYTF
D: TRBD1; J: TRBJ1-6; V: TRBV6-4; size: .; DNA: TGTGCCAGCAGTGACTCGACAGGGGTTGATTCACCCCTCCACTTT; CDR3: CASSDSTGVDSPLHF
D: .; J: TRBJ2-5; V: TRBV18; size: .; DNA: TGTGCCAGCTCACAACTAGTGCAAGAGACCCAGTACTTC; CDR3: CASSQLVQETQYF
D: .; J: TRBJ1-1; V: TRBV27; size: .; DNA: TGTGCCAGCTGCCGGGGGGTAGACACTGAAGCTTTCTTT; CDR3: CASCRGVDTEAFF
D: .; J: TRBJ2-7; V: TRBV12-3/TRBV12-4; size: once; DNA: TGTGCCAGCAGTTTGGACAGACACGAGCAGTACTTC; CDR3: CASSLDRHEQYF
D: TRBD1; J: TRBJ1-2; V: TRBV15; size: .; DNA: TGTGCCACCAGCAGAGATGATCCCAGGGGGCTTGGCTACACCTTC; CDR3: CATSRDDPRGLGYTF
D: .; J: TRBJ1-1; V: TRBV28; size: .; DNA: TGTGCCAGCACGTGGGGAGTCACTGAAGCTTTCTTT; CDR3: CASTWGVTEAFF
D: TRBD1; J: TRBJ1-5; V: TRBV7-2; size: .; DNA: TGTGCCAGCAGCTTAAGGACAGGGTCAAATCAGCCCCAGCATTTT; CDR3: CASSLRTGSNQPQHF
D: .; J: TRBJ2-2; V: TRBV9; size: .; DNA: TGTGCCAGCAGCCCTCGAAACACCGGGGAGCTGTTTTTT; CDR3: CASSPRNTGELFF
D: .; J: TRBJ2-3; V: TRBV5-8; size: .; DNA: TGTGCCAGCAGCAGGGACGGAGGCACAGATACGCAGTATTTT; CDR3: CASSRDGGTDTQYF
D: .; J: TRBJ1-1; V: TRBV9; size: .; DNA: TGTGCCAGCAGCGTGCTCGACCGCCTGAACACTGAAGCTTTCTTT; CDR3: CASSVLDRLNTEAFF
D: .; J: TRBJ1-1; V: TRBV6-2/TRBV6-3; size: .; DNA: TGTGCCAGCAGTCATAGGACAGCCTCGGAAGCTTTCTTT; CDR3: CASSHRTASEAFF
D: TRBD1; J: TRBJ1-2; V: TRBV7-8; size: .; DNA: TGTGCCAGCAGCTCGCGACAGGGAAACTATGGCTACACCTTC; CDR3: CASSSRQGNYGYTF
D: .; J: TRBJ2-7; V: TRBV6-1; size: few; DNA: TGTGCCAGCAGTGAACGAGACGAGCAGTACTTC; CDR3: CASSERDEQYF